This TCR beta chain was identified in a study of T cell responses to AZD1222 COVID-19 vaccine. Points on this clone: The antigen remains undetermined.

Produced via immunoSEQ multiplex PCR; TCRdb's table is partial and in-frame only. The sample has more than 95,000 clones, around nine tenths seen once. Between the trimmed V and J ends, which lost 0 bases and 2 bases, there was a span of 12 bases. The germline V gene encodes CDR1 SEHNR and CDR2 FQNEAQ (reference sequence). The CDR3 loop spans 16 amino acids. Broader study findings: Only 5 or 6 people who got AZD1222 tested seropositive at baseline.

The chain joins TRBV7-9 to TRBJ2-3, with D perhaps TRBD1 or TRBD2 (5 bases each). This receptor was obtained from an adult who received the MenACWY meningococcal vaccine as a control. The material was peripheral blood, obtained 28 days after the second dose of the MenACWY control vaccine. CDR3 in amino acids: CASSLARGRDTDTQYF. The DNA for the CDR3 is TGTGCCAGCAGCTTAGCGAGGGGACGGGACACAGATACGCAGTATTTT.